This T cell receptor (beta chain) was identified during a study of blood T cell repertoires in COVID-19. As for the study in general: Researchers got acute and convalescent COVID-19 samples from the United States, Italy and Spain. T cells, B-cell-depleted T cells, or PBMCs provided the cDNA or gDNA that served as material.

Repertoires were generated with immunoSEQ multiplex PCR, while TCRdb's copy carries only in-frame clones and drops some. The table shows about 210,000 clones, with around 88% occurring only once. Germline lookup yields CDR1 SGHVS and CDR2 FNYEAQ. The V end was cut by 3 bases, the J end by 6 bases, with 11 bases between. This CDR3 has 13 amino acids. The TCR was taken from a woman between 25 and 40 years old who had been exposed to COVID-19. The sample consisted of PBMCs or T cells enriched from blood (not recorded which). V gene TRBV7-6 combines with J gene TRBJ1-1; D possibly corresponds to TRBD1 (5 bases). The CDR3 DNA sequence: TGTGCCAGCAGCTTGGGGGGGAGGGCTGAAGCTTTCTTT. Its translation: CASSLGGRAEAFF. Variable domain in full (rest from reference TRBV7-6 and TRBJ1-1): GAGVSQSPRYKVTKRGQDVALRCDPISGHVSLYWYRQALGQGPEFLTYFNYEAQQDKSGLPNDRFSAERPEGSISTLTIQRTEQRDSAMYRCASSLGGRAEAFFGQGTRLTVV.